The text below deals with one T cell receptor beta chain. Its antigen is unidentified. The CDR3 contains 15 residues. Germline V gene lookup returns CDR1 DFQATT and CDR2 SNEGSKA (reference sequence). J gave up 3 bases and V 0 bases, and 8 bases lay outside the gene matches. TCRdb re-called the reads with MiXCR, one entry per CDR3 protein. The sample carries more than 85,000 distinct CDR3 sequences, about 15% recorded once. The source of the sample is a study of T cell repertoires in cytomegalovirus infection. Findings and caveats of the study: Accumulated public TCR beta family frequency recognized individuals carrying CMV together with the relevant HLA.

The sequenced sample consisted of PBMCs. V is TRBV20-1 and J is TRBJ2-7, with 7 bases that match TRBD1. The clonotype originates from a human donor in good health (CMV status not recorded). Some clones in this sample may be carry-over from other donors' samples. The CDR3 DNA follows: TGCAGTGCTAGAGATATTCGACAGGGTAGCTACGAGCAGTACTTC. Encoded protein: CSARDIRQGSYEQYF.